A selection of T cell receptor beta chains follows, all from one sample in a study of blood T cells in healthy people across ages. TCRdb itself ran the 5' RACE reads through MiXCR, one entry per CDR3 protein. Of approximately 700,000 distinct CDR3 sequences in the sample, approximately 30% were seen once. The sample was blood. All receptors derive from a woman older than 75 in good health. Each CDR3 is given with its conserved first and last residue. A D gene is named only where the DNA matches it firmly. Clone size is stated in some rows and not others, as once, few, many or a class when expanded.

d_call clone_size j_call v_call cdr3_nt cdr3_aa
TRBD1 few TRBJ2-5 TRBV5-6 TGTGCCGGCAGCGCTCTCCGGGACAGGGCAGCCGGGGGGACCCAGTACTTC CAGSALRDRAAGGTQYF
- - TRBJ2-5 TRBV29-1 TGCAGCGTTGGGCAGGTGGATCGCGAGACCCAGTACTTC CSVGQVDRETQYF
- - TRBJ1-1 TRBV3-1 TGTGCCAGCAGCCACGCCAGGCGGGCTGAAGCTTTCTTT CASSHARRAEAFF
- many TRBJ2-1 TRBV12-3/TRBV12-4 TGTGCCAGCAGTTTACCACCCTACAATGAGCAGTTCTTC CASSLPPYNEQFF
- many TRBJ1-5 TRBV11-2 TGTGCCAGCAGCTTAGATGGGGGCCCATGGCGGCCCCAGCATTTT CASSLDGGPWRPQHF
TRBD2 many TRBJ2-1 TRBV5-1 TGCGCCAGCAGCTTTAACGGGGGGGGGAATGAGCAGTTCTTC CASSFNGGGNEQFF
TRBD2 many TRBJ2-3 TRBV20-1 TGCAGTGCTAGAGATCTCACAGCGGGGGGGGCAGATACGCAGTATTTT CSARDLTAGGADTQYF
- - TRBJ2-7 TRBV5-1 TGCGCCAGCAGCTTGAGCGGCTCCTCCCCCTACGAGCAGTACTTC CASSLSGSSPYEQYF
TRBD2 many TRBJ2-1 TRBV12-3/TRBV12-4 TGTGCCAGCAGTTTTGCACTAGCGGCAACCTACAATGAGCAGTTCTTC CASSFALAATYNEQFF
TRBD1 many TRBJ2-3 TRBV7-3 TGTGCCAGCAGCACGCGGACAGGGGGGCCAGATACGCAGTATTTT CASSTRTGGPDTQYF
TRBD2 - TRBJ2-5 TRBV7-2 TGTGCCAGCAGCTTGAGCGGGAGTAAAGAGACCCAGTACTTC CASSLSGSKETQYF
- - TRBJ2-5 TRBV20-1 TGCAGTGCCACAAGGAACCCACAAGAGACCCAGTACTTC CSATRNPQETQYF
- few TRBJ1-5 TRBV20-1 TGCAGTGCCCTTGGCCTCAGGGACAATCAGCCCCAGCATTTT CSALGLRDNQPQHF
- many TRBJ2-5 TRBV20-1 TGCAGTGCTAGAGAAGGTACAGGATCACCCTATGAGACCCAGTACTTC CSAREGTGSPYETQYF
TRBD2 many TRBJ2-5 TRBV7-6 TGTGCCAGCAGCTTAGTGTCTAGCGGGGGACAAGAGACCCAGTACTTC CASSLVSSGGQETQYF
TRBD1 - TRBJ2-4 TRBV28 TGTGCCAGCACCCTATCTATCCCGGGACAGAAGCGGTACTTC CASTLSIPGQKRYF
TRBD2 many TRBJ2-5 TRBV6-6 TGTGCCAGCAGTTCGGCTAGCGGGGGCCCGGGGAAAAGGGCCCAGTACTTC CASSSASGGPGKRAQYF
TRBD1 many TRBJ1-2 TRBV2 TGTGCCAGCGGGCCCGGACAGGGGGCGCGGTATGGCTACACCTTC CASGPGQGARYGYTF
TRBD1 few TRBJ1-3 TRBV20-1 TGCAGTGCTTACGACAGGGCCTCTGGAAACACCATATATTTT CSAYDRASGNTIYF
- - TRBJ2-5 TRBV6-5 TGTGCCAGCAGGGACTGGGAGACCCAGTACTTC CASRDWETQYF
TRBD2 many TRBJ2-1 TRBV9 TGTGCCAGCAGCGTACTATCAGGACCCACGGGAGGGAATGAGCAGTTCTTC CASSVLSGPTGGNEQFF
TRBD1 - TRBJ2-2 TRBV30 TGTGCCTGGGGAAGACAGGGGACCTACACCGGGGAGCTGTTTTTT CAWGRQGTYTGELFF
TRBD1 many TRBJ2-3 TRBV7-2 TGTGCCAGCAGCTCGCAGGGGGCGCGGGCAGATACGCAGTATTTT CASSSQGARADTQYF
TRBD2 - TRBJ2-3 TRBV4-1 TGCGCCAGCAGCCAAGATAGCGGGAGGGCCACAGATACGCAGTATTTT CASSQDSGRATDTQYF
TRBD2 - TRBJ2-5 TRBV9 TGTGCCAGCAGCGCCGGACTAGCGGGAGCCTACAACCAAGAGACCCAGTACTTC CASSAGLAGAYNQETQYF
- - TRBJ1-5 TRBV6-6 TGTGCTACGACAACTAGCAATCAGCCCCAGCATTTT CATTTSNQPQHF
- few TRBJ1-5 TRBV28 TGTGCCAGCAGGGAAACAGGTGGGTTCGGCAATCAGCCCCAGCATTTT CASRETGGFGNQPQHF
- - TRBJ2-3 TRBV28 TGTGCCAGCAGTTTATTTGGACTCGCCCGAAGCACAGATACGCAGTATTTT CASSLFGLARSTDTQYF
TRBD1 many TRBJ1-2 TRBV20-1 TGCAGTGCTAGAGATTTAGGGCAGGGGGCCTACTATGGCTACACCTTC CSARDLGQGAYYGYTF
- many TRBJ2-1 TRBV6-1 TGTGCCAGCAGCCAGGTCCCTAGTCGTGAGCAGTTCTTC CASSQVPSREQFF
- - TRBJ1-5 TRBV20-1 TGCAGTGCCACCTCCGGGCCCCCCAATCAGCCCCAGCATTTT CSATSGPPNQPQHF
TRBD1 once TRBJ2-5 TRBV24-1 TGTGCCACCAGCCCAGGGGGCCAAGAGACCCGGTACTTC CATSPGGQETRYF
- few TRBJ2-7 TRBV9 TGTGCCAGCAGCGTAGCTGAGGTAGAGTACGAGCAGTACTTC CASSVAEVEYEQYF
- - TRBJ2-2 TRBV28 TGTGCCAGCAGTTTACCCACCGGGGACACCGGGGAGCTGTTTTTT CASSLPTGDTGELFF
TRBD1 few TRBJ1-1 TRBV15 TGTGCCACCAGCAGAGATCTGGTAGGGGGCATGAACACTGAAGCTTTCTTT CATSRDLVGGMNTEAFF
TRBD1 many TRBJ2-3 TRBV5-1 TGCGCCAGCAGCCCTAGGACAGGGCTCACAGATACGCAGTATTTT CASSPRTGLTDTQYF
TRBD1 - TRBJ1-5 TRBV6-5 TGTGCCAGCAGTTACACCCGGGACAGGGTAAACCAGCCCCAGCATTTT CASSYTRDRVNQPQHF
- few TRBJ1-1 TRBV20-1 TGCAGTGCTAGCTTAAGTCCAGGGGCTGACACTGAAGCTTTCTTT CSASLSPGADTEAFF
TRBD1 - TRBJ2-1 TRBV12-3/TRBV12-4 TGTGCCAGCAGCGACAGGGTGGGTGAGCAGTTCTTC CASSDRVGEQFF
- few TRBJ1-1 TRBV5-5 TGTGCCAGCACCAAACGGACGACTGAAGCTTTCTTT CASTKRTTEAFF